The clone carrying this T cell receptor beta chain came up many times. Its antigen is currently unknown. TCRdb reanalysed the 5' RACE reads using MiXCR and keeps one entry per CDR3 protein. The data show some 250,000 distinct CDR3 sequences, around 10% seen once. The source of the sample is a study of CD8 T cells in ankylosing spondylitis. The CDR3 sequence is 16 residues long. V shed 1 base and J 0 bases; nucleotides not matched to a gene: 3. The study, taken as a whole, reports: Reportedly, significant enrichment of disease-linked clones occurred in matched ankylosing spondylitis synovial fluid.

This sequence was found in a male donor with ankylosing spondylitis or in good health (not recorded which). Sequences were obtained from blood, either unsorted or a sorted T cell fraction (not recorded which). The chain couples TRBV12-3 or TRBV12-4 to TRBJ2-1; 7 bases fit TRBD1. The chain's CDR3 is CASSLGDSASYNEQFF. The CDR3 DNA follows: TGTGCCAGCAGTTTAGGGGACAGCGCCTCCTACAATGAGCAGTTCTTC.